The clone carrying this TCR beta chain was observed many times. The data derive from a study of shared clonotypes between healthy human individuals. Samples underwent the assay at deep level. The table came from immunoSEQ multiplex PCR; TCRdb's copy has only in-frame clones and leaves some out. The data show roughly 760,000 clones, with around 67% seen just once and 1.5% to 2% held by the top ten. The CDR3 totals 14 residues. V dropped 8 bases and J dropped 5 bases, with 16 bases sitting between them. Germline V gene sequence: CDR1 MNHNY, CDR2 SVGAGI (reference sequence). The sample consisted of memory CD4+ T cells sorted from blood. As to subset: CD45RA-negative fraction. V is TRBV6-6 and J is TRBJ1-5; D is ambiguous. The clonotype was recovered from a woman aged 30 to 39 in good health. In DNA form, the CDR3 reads TGTGCCAGCCTACCGGACCACGCGGATCAGCCCCAGCATTTT. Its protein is CASLPDHADQPQHF.